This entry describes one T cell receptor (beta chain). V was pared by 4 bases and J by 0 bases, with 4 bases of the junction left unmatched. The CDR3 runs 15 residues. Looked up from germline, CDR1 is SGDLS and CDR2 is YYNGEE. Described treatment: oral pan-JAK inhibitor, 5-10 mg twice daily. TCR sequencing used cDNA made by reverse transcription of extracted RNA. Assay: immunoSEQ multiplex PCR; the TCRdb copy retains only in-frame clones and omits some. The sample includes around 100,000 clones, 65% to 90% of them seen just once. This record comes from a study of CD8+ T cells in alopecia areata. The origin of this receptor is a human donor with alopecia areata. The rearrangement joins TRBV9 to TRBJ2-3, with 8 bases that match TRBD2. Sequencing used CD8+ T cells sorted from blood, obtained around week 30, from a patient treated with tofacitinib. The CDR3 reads CASSPTSGSTDTQYF. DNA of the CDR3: TGTGCCAGCAGCCCCACTAGCGGAAGCACAGATACGCAGTATTTT.